The 30 T cell receptor beta chains below come from one sample, sequenced in a study of blood T cell repertoires in COVID-19 (dated by TCRdb to 2018 to 2021). Library prep was done by the immunoSEQ multiplex PCR assay. TCRdb re-hosts the immuneACCESS table, in-frame sequences only. Its copies lack some clones; in the studies checked, an unresolved V gene accounts for under half of them, and the cause for the rest is not known. This sample holds 410,000 or so clones; approximately 90% were observed only once. Clones ranked in the top ten supply approximately 1.5% of the sample. Sequenced sample: peripheral blood. These receptors were taken from a woman aged 40 to 50 with COVID-19, enrolled during active disease.

This rearrangement joins TRBV12-3 or TRBV12-4 to TRBJ1-2, with 7 nucleotides matching TRBD1. The CDR3 loop spans 13 amino acids. V dropped 6 bases and J dropped 5; count of bases not matched to a gene: 6. The CDR3 loop is CASRLDREYGYTF. DNA for the CDR3: TGTGCCAGCAGGCTCGACAGGGAATATGGCTACACCTTC.

The chain recombines TRBV6-5 with TRBJ1-1, with D uncertain. Trimming pared 5 bases from V and 0 bases from J, leaving 10 bases between. The CDR3 length is 14 residues. The germline V gene has CDR1 MNHEY and CDR2 SVGAGI. The CDR3 DNA reads TGTGCCAGCAGTACATCGCGGGTGAACACTGAAGCTTTCTTT. Translated, it gives CASSTSRVNTEAFF.

This chain connects TRBV6-6 to TRBJ2-2; D is possibly TRBD1 (5 bases). The V end lost 5 bases, the J end lost 0 bases, and 16 bases lay between the germline ends. The CDR3 covers 17 residues. In germline, CDR1 is MNHNY, CDR2 SVGAGI (reference sequence). The CDR3 sequence is CASSPRAGFSNTGELFF. CDR3 nucleotide sequence: TGTGCCAGCAGTCCGCGAGCAGGGTTCTCGAACACCGGGGAGCTGTTTTTT.

As DNA, the CDR3 is TGTGCCAGCAGTGCGACAGGGACATCGGAGACCCAGTACTTC. Residues: CASSATGTSETQYF. V and J are TRBV2 and TRBJ2-5; the match to TRBD1 covers 7 bases. Germline loops: CDR1 SNHLY, CDR2 FYNNEI. The CDR3 runs to 14 residues. J was trimmed by 5 bases and V by 4 bases; bases with no gene match: 7.

V gene TRBV6-1 combines with J gene TRBJ1-5; 7 bases are a match to TRBD1. This CDR3 region has 17 residues. V lost 2 bases and J lost 1; bases outside the gene matches: 8. Germline V gene data show CDR1 as MNHNS and CDR2 as SASEGT. The CDR3 sequence is CASSEPRQGMSNQPQHF. Written as DNA, the CDR3 is TGTGCCAGCAGTGAACCTCGACAGGGAATGAGCAATCAGCCCCAGCATTTT.

The rearrangement links TRBV14 to TRBJ1-4; D possibly corresponds to TRBD1 (5 bases). V was clipped by 4 bases and J by 0 bases, with 18 bases between them. The CDR3 spans 18 residues. Looked up from germline, CDR1 is SGHDN and CDR2 is FVKESK. CDR3 protein: CASSLHLAGRATNEKLFF. CDR3 nucleotides: TGTGCCAGCAGCCTCCACCTGGCAGGGCGCGCAACTAATGAAAAACTGTTTTTT.

The chain recombines TRBV28 with TRBJ1-1; D is unclear. The CDR3 extends over 17 amino acids. Per the germline V gene, CDR1 is MDHEN and CDR2 is SYDVKM. Trimming took 4 bases from V and 2 from J, leaving 20 bases between them. CDR3 region: CASSSPWSAPRNTEAFF. CDR3 bases: TGTGCCAGCAGTTCCCCATGGTCAGCCCCTAGAAACACTGAAGCTTTCTTT. Filled out from reference TRBV28 and TRBJ1-1, the complete variable domain reads DVKVTQSSRYLVKRTGEKVFLECVQDMDHENMFWYRQDPGLGLRLIYFSYDVKMKEKGDIPEGYSVSREKKERFSLILESASTNQTSMYLCASSSPWSAPRNTEAFFGQGTRLTVV.

This clone was observed a handful of times. V usage is TRBV6-5 and J usage is TRBJ1-2; D might be TRBD1 (6 bases). Germline CDR1 MNHEY, CDR2 SVGAGI. The CDR3 is 14 amino acids. V lost 0 bases, J lost 4 bases, and 9 bases lay in between. Here the CDR3 DNA reads TGTGCCAGCAGTTACTCGGCAGGGGCCTATGGCTACACCTTC. Protein: CASSYSAGAYGYTF.

This clone occurred a few times. V is TRBV6-1 and J is TRBJ1-2; no reliable D call. The germline CDR1 and CDR2 sequences are MNHNS and SASEGT. CDR3 length equals 13 residues. The germline V and J ends were trimmed by 2 bases and 7 bases, with 11 bases remaining between them. The CDR3 nucleotides read TGTGCCAGCAGTGAACTACTCCCTCTTGGCTACACCTTC. Its protein product is CASSELLPLGYTF.

The V call is TRBV7-9, the J call TRBJ1-4, with 7 nucleotides matching TRBD1. The CDR3 has 15 amino acids. Per germline, CDR1 SEHNR and CDR2 FQNEAQ (reference sequence). V trimming: 6 bases; J trimming: 7 bases; junction bases outside the gene matches: 11. The DNA for the CDR3 is TGTGCCAGCAGTCCTTCCGGGACAGTGTCTGAAAAACTGTTTTTT. Its protein is CASSPSGTVSEKLFF.

V is TRBV9 and J is TRBJ1-2; weak D call: TRBD1 (6 bases). V dropped 2 bases and J dropped 8 bases, with 19 bases sitting between them. This CDR3 contains 15 residues. Per germline, CDR1 SGDLS and CDR2 YYNGEE. The CDR3 DNA sequence: TGTGCCAGCAGCGTTGGCGGGGGGCAGCTTGACGGCTACACCTTC. Translation gives CASSVGGGQLDGYTF.

The V gene is TRBV30, the J gene TRBJ1-1, with 9 bases fitting TRBD1. The V gene end was trimmed by 0 bases and the J gene end by 6 bases; junction bases not matched to a gene: 2. The CDR3 runs 13 residues. Germline CDR1 GTSNPN, CDR2 SVGIG (reference sequence). CDR3 in amino acids: CAWSVRTGAEAFF. The CDR3, as DNA: TGTGCCTGGAGTGTACGGACAGGGGCTGAAGCTTTCTTT.

The rearrangement joins TRBV3-1 (or the pseudogene TRBV3-2) to TRBJ2-5; 13 bases align to TRBD2. Trimming cost V 3 bases and J 5 bases; bases outside gene matches: 6. The V gene's germline CDR1 is LGHDT and CDR2 YNNKEL (reference sequence). CDR3 size: 16 residues. The CDR3 protein is CASSQYPTSGRETQYF. CDR3 in DNA: TGTGCCAGCAGCCAGTATCCGACTAGCGGGAGGGAGACCCAGTACTTC.

V gene TRBV4-3 combines with J gene TRBJ2-2, with 14 bases aligning to TRBD2. Unmatched junction bases numbered 5, after V lost 2 bases and J lost 3 bases. CDR1 and CDR2 (germline): LGHNA, YSLEER. This CDR3 has 18 residues. CDR3 sequence (DNA): TGCGCCAGCAGCCAACCGGGACTAGCGGGAGTTCACACCGGGGAGCTGTTTTTT. Its translation is CASSQPGLAGVHTGELFF.

This chain joins TRBV10-3 and TRBJ1-1; 12 nucleotides match TRBD1. V shed 9 bases and J 2 bases; nucleotides not matched to a gene: 7. From germline, CDR1 is ENHRY and CDR2 SYGVKD. CDR3 size: 15 residues. Here the CDR3 reads CAMSGQGAGNTEAFF. The DNA of the CDR3 is TGTGCCATGTCGGGACAGGGGGCTGGAAACACTGAAGCTTTCTTT.

This clone came up a few times. A junction end diverges from the germline sequence, so it may reflect a read error. The chain is built from TRBV6-5 and TRBJ1-1; no clear D. Germline V gene lookup returns CDR1 MNHEY and CDR2 SVGAGI. CDR3 length equals 14 residues. The CDR3 loop is CASTYSSGSTEAFF. The CDR3 DNA reads TGTGCCAGCACTTACTCGTCCGGGAGCACTGAAGCTTTCTTT.

V and J are TRBV9 and TRBJ2-7; 8 bases map to TRBD1. The CDR3 has 15 amino acids. Trimming cost V 3 bases and J 3 bases; bases outside gene matches: 8. Looked up from germline, CDR1 is SGDLS and CDR2 is YYNGEE. The CDR3 loop is CASSATRDRFYEQYF. The CDR3 coding sequence is TGTGCCAGCAGCGCGACCCGGGACAGGTTCTACGAGCAGTACTTC.

As for this clone: Other DNA sequences in the sample encode the same CDR3. This chain joins TRBV5-4 and TRBJ1-4; 9 nucleotides agree with TRBD1. Looked up from germline, CDR1 is SGHNT and CDR2 is YYREEE (reference sequence). The CDR3 has 15 residues. Losses at the gene ends were 2 bases for V and 4 bases for J; bases not matched to a gene: 3. Here the CDR3 reads CASSLQGAGNEKLFF. The CDR3 region has the DNA TGTGCCAGCAGCTTACAGGGGGCGGGTAATGAAAAACTGTTTTTT.

V and J are TRBV7-2 and TRBJ1-1, with 7 bases identical to TRBD1. The J segment lost 0 bases and the V segment lost 7 bases, leaving 2 bases of the junction unmatched. Germline CDR1 SGHTA, CDR2 FQGNSA. The CDR3 sequence is 13 residues long. The CDR3 DNA reads TGTGCCAGCATGGGACAGCTGAACACTGAAGCTTTCTTT. Its translation is CASMGQLNTEAFF. The variable domain in full, with the rest retrieved from reference TRBV7-2 and TRBJ1-1, is GAGVSQSPSNKVTEKGKDVELRCDPISGHTALYWYRQSLGQGLEFLIYFQGNSAPDKSGLPSDRFSAERTGGSVSTLTIQRTQQEDSAVYLCASMGQLNTEAFFGQGTRLTVV.

This chain joins TRBV7-2 and TRBJ1-1; 11 bases agree with TRBD1. The CDR3 is 19 residues long. Germline loops: CDR1 SGHTA, CDR2 FQGNSA. The J segment lost 6 bases and the V segment lost 5 bases, leaving 20 bases of the junction unmatched. CDR3 nucleotides: TGTGCCAGCAGCCGGTGGGTGGTGGACAGGGGGCGCAGATTGTCTGAAGCTTTCTTT. This encodes CASSRWVVDRGRRLSEAFF.

This clone was recorded only once. The chain is built from TRBV7-2 and TRBJ1-2; D is undetermined. V shed 1 base and J shed 1 base, with 10 bases lying between them. The CDR3 runs 15 residues. Germline assignment: CDR1 SGHTA and CDR2 FQGNSA. In nucleotides, the CDR3 is TGTGCCAGCAGCTTAGTGAGGGTGATTAACTATGGCTACACCTTC. Translation gives CASSLVRVINYGYTF.

The rearrangement links TRBV30 to TRBJ1-4, with TRBD1 matching 9 bases. CDR1 and CDR2 from the germline V gene are GTSNPN and SVGIG (reference sequence). V dropped 4 bases and J dropped 5; count of bases not matched to a gene: 8. The CDR3 loop spans 15 amino acids. CDR3 protein: CAWNRPGQGNEKLFF. CDR3 nucleotide sequence: TGTGCCTGGAACCGCCCGGGACAGGGAAATGAAAAACTGTTTTTT.

The gene calls are TRBV5-1 and TRBJ2-6; D is uncertain. V shed 1 base and J shed 2 bases, with 7 bases lying between them. The germline CDR1 and CDR2 sequences are SGHRS and YFSETQ. This CDR3 region has 15 residues. CDR3 sequence (DNA): TGCGCCAGCAGCTTGAGCGCTGCTGGGGCCAACGTCCTGACTTTC. This translates into CASSLSAAGANVLTF.

The chain has TRBV25-1 and TRBJ1-2; D possibly corresponds to TRBD1 (6 bases). The germline V gene has CDR1 MGHDK and CDR2 SYGVNS. The length of the CDR3 is 15 residues. Trimming removed 3 bases at V and 4 bases at J, with 15 bases between. CDR3 nucleotides: TGTGCCAGCAGTGACCGGACAGACAACATCTATGGCTACACCTTC. It codes for CASSDRTDNIYGYTF.

This chain joins TRBV28 and TRBJ1-4; D is possibly TRBD1 (5 bases). V was pared by 5 bases and J by 8 bases, with 15 bases between. Germline CDR1 and CDR2: MDHEN and SYDVKM. The CDR3 is 14 amino acids. Here the CDR3 reads CASSLDWGEEKLFF. CDR3 nucleotides: TGTGCCAGCAGTCTCGACTGGGGCGAGGAAAAACTGTTTTTT.

The chain combines TRBV6-6 with TRBJ1-1, with unresolved D. The V end lost 4 bases, the J end lost 5 bases, and 17 bases lay between the germline ends. The CDR3 length is 15 residues. Germline-derived CDR1 and CDR2 are MNHNY and SVGAGI (reference sequence). CDR3 sequence reads: CASSSSGEYGTEAFF. DNA for the CDR3: TGTGCCAGCAGTTCCTCCGGTGAATACGGGACTGAAGCTTTCTTT.

V usage is TRBV19 and J usage is TRBJ2-3; the D gene is possibly TRBD2 (5 bases). CDR3 size: 17 residues. Germline V CDR1 and CDR2: LNHDA, SQIVND (reference sequence). The V end lost 4 bases, the J end lost 0 bases, and 17 bases lay between the germline ends. In DNA, the CDR3 is TGTGCCAGTAGTAACCCTTGGGTGGGCGGGAGCACAGATACGCAGTATTTT. It translates to CASSNPWVGGSTDTQYF.

The V gene is TRBV28, the J gene TRBJ1-1; 7 nucleotides align to TRBD1. CDR1 is MDHEN, CDR2 SYDVKM, per germline. The trim removed 3 bases at V and 9 bases at J, leaving 7 bases unmatched. The CDR3 sequence is 13 residues long. CDR3 nucleotide sequence: TGTGCCAGCAGTTTGGGCCGGGACAGCCAAGCTTTCTTT. Translation gives CASSLGRDSQAFF. The complete variable domain, with remaining parts taken from reference TRBV28 and TRBJ1-1, reads DVKVTQSSRYLVKRTGEKVFLECVQDMDHENMFWYRQDPGLGLRLIYFSYDVKMKEKGDIPEGYSVSREKKERFSLILESASTNQTSMYLCASSLGRDSQAFFGQGTRLTVV.

This clone was observed a single time. The rearrangement uses TRBV6-5 and TRBJ1-2, with 7 bases matching TRBD1. There are 13 residues in the CDR3. Trimming removed 6 bases from V and 3 bases from J; junction bases left unmatched: 4. Germline-derived CDR1 and CDR2 are MNHEY and SVGAGI. Written as DNA, the CDR3 is TGTGCCAGCAGAGAGGGGACAGACTATGGCTACACCTTC. This codes for CASREGTDYGYTF.

This chain joins TRBV4-3 and TRBJ1-1, with unresolved D. V lost 4 bases and J lost 5, with 11 bases in between. Germline V lookup: CDR1 LGHNA, CDR2 YSLEER. The CDR3 contains 13 residues. The CDR3 DNA is TGCGCCAGCAGCCTAGAACAGCAAACTGAAGCTTTCTTT. The encoded protein is CASSLEQQTEAFF.